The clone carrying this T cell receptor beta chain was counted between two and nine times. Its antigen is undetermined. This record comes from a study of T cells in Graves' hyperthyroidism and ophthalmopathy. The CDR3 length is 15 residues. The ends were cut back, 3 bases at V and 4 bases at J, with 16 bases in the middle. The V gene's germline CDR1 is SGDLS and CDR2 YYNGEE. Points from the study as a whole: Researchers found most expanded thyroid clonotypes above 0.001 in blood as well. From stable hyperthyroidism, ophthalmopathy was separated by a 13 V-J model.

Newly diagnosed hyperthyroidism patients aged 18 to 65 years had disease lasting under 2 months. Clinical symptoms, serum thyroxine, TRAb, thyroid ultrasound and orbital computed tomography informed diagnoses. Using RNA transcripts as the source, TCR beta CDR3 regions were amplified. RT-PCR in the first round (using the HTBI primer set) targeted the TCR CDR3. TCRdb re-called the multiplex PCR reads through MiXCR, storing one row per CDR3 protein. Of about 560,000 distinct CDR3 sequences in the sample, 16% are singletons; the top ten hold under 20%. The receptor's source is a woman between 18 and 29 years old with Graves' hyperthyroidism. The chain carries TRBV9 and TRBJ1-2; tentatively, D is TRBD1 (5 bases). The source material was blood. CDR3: CASSESRGAVYGYTF. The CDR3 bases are TGTGCCAGCAGCGAATCGCGAGGGGCCGTCTATGGCTACACCTTC.